This T cell receptor beta chain is drawn from a study of blood T cell repertoires in COVID-19. About the research overall: Specimens from acute and convalescent COVID-19 originated in the United States, Italy and Spain. Sample material is recorded as cDNA or gDNA derived from T cells, B-cell-depleted T cells, or PBMCs.

Recruited during active infection, patients (from Seattle) were subsequently followed longitudinally. Authors' analysis steps: Amplification of reference gene primers provided the estimated nucleated cell counts. The protocol was immunoSEQ multiplex PCR, while the TCRdb copy is restricted to in-frame clones and leaves out a portion. The D gene and trimming were derived from the DNA, and the V and J assignments and clone size from that table. The sample holds roughly 180,000 clones; about 85% are singletons and the top ten take roughly 5.4%. V lost 1 base and J lost 9, with 7 bases in between. CDR1 is MGHRA and CDR2 is YSYEKL in the germline V gene. This CDR3 region has 11 residues.

The sample comprised peripheral blood. The gene calls are TRBV4-1 and TRBJ2-7, with a possible D match to TRBD1 (5 bases). The clonotype comes from a woman aged 50 to 60 with COVID-19, enrolled during active disease. The DNA of the CDR3 is TGCGCCAGCAGCCAAGGACAGAGGCAGTACTTC. Translating it yields CASSQGQRQYF.